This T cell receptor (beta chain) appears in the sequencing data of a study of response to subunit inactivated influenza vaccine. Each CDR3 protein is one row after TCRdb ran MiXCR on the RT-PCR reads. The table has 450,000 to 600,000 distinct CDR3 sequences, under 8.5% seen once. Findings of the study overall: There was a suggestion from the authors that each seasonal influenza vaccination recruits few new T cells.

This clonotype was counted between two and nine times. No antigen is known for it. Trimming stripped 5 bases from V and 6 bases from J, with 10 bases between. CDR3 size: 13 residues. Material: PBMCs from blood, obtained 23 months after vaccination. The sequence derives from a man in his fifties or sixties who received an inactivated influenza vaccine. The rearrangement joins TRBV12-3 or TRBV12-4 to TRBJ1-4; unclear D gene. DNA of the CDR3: TGTGCCAGCAGTCGCAACTCGGATGAAAAACTGTTTTTT. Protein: CASSRNSDEKLFF.